A selection of T cell receptor beta chains follows, all from one sample in a study of post-analysis software for immune sequencing data. MiXCR, applied by TCRdb to the PCR reads, yields one record per CDR3 protein. This table holds about 170,000 distinct CDR3 sequences, over 25% found once. Sequenced sample: blood. These receptors all stem from a girl between 10 and 17 years old with multiple sclerosis. Each CDR3 is given with its conserved first and last residue. Each record gives: CDR3 DNA, CDR3 protein, D gene, clone size, CDR3 length, J gene, V gene. The D gene is left open where the match is weak. Some rows have no size entry. The others give once, few or many, or a class for an expanded clone.

cdr3_nt: TGTGCCAGCAGCCGAACTGCGGGCAACTCCTACGAGCAGTACTTC
cdr3_aa: CASSRTAGNSYEQYF
d_call: -
clone_size: many
cdr3_length: 15
j_call: TRBJ2-7
v_call: TRBV12-3/TRBV12-4

cdr3_nt: TGCGCCAGCAGCTTGGCCGAGGCAGTCGAGCAGTACTTC
cdr3_aa: CASSLAEAVEQYF
d_call: -
clone_size: few
cdr3_length: 13
j_call: TRBJ2-7
v_call: TRBV5-1

cdr3_nt: TGCAGTGCTAGAGATGGCTATGGCTACACCTTC
cdr3_aa: CSARDGYGYTF
d_call: -
clone_size: many
cdr3_length: 11
j_call: TRBJ1-2
v_call: TRBV20-1

cdr3_nt: TGCGCCAGCAGCACCGCATGGGGTCGGCAGACCGGGGAGCTGTTTTTT
cdr3_aa: CASSTAWGRQTGELFF
d_call: -
clone_size: -
cdr3_length: 16
j_call: TRBJ2-2
v_call: TRBV5-1

cdr3_nt: TGTGCCAGCAGCTTGGGACAGCCGTTTCCCGGGGCCAACGTCCTGACTTTC
cdr3_aa: CASSLGQPFPGANVLTF
d_call: TRBD1
clone_size: few
cdr3_length: 17
j_call: TRBJ2-6
v_call: TRBV7-3

cdr3_nt: TGCAGTGCTGACGTTGCGGGGGGCGCCAGCAATCAGCCCCAGCATTTT
cdr3_aa: CSADVAGGASNQPQHF
d_call: -
clone_size: many
cdr3_length: 16
j_call: TRBJ1-5
v_call: TRBV20-1

cdr3_nt: TGTGCCAGCAGCCAAGAACCGGTCTCTGGGGCCAACGTCCTGACTTTC
cdr3_aa: CASSQEPVSGANVLTF
d_call: -
clone_size: many
cdr3_length: 16
j_call: TRBJ2-6
v_call: TRBV4-2

cdr3_nt: TGTGCCAGCAGCTTAGTGGTGGGAGGGCCTCGGGAGCAGTTCTTC
cdr3_aa: CASSLVVGGPREQFF
d_call: TRBD2
clone_size: -
cdr3_length: 15
j_call: TRBJ2-1
v_call: TRBV7-9

cdr3_nt: TGTGCCAGCAGCCAGCGGGAGCAGGACGAGCAGTACTTC
cdr3_aa: CASSQREQDEQYF
d_call: TRBD2
clone_size: -
cdr3_length: 13
j_call: TRBJ2-7
v_call: TRBV3-1

cdr3_nt: TGTGCCAGCAGCCTCCTTCGAGATGGCACCATATATTTT
cdr3_aa: CASSLLRDGTIYF
d_call: -
clone_size: few
cdr3_length: 13
j_call: TRBJ1-3
v_call: TRBV14

cdr3_nt: TGTGCCAGCAGCCAAGTTGGGAAGAGTAGCAATCAGCCCCAGCATTTT
cdr3_aa: CASSQVGKSSNQPQHF
d_call: -
clone_size: -
cdr3_length: 16
j_call: TRBJ1-5
v_call: TRBV4-2

cdr3_nt: TGTGCCAGCAGGGGCGCAGGGCCCCACAATGAGCAGTTCTTC
cdr3_aa: CASRGAGPHNEQFF
d_call: -
clone_size: -
cdr3_length: 14
j_call: TRBJ2-1
v_call: TRBV2

cdr3_nt: TGTGCCAGCAGCCAACAGTACGCAGATACGCAGTATTTT
cdr3_aa: CASSQQYADTQYF
d_call: -
clone_size: few
cdr3_length: 13
j_call: TRBJ2-3
v_call: TRBV2

cdr3_nt: TGTGCGACTAGGGGCCCGGAAAACACTGAAGCTTTCTTT
cdr3_aa: CATRGPENTEAFF
d_call: -
clone_size: -
cdr3_length: 13
j_call: TRBJ1-1
v_call: TRBV28

cdr3_nt: TGTGCCAGCAGTCCAGTGGGGCTCGAGCAGTACTTC
cdr3_aa: CASSPVGLEQYF
d_call: -
clone_size: -
cdr3_length: 12
j_call: TRBJ2-7
v_call: TRBV27

cdr3_nt: TGTGCCAGCAGCCTTAGAGATAGCACAGATACGCAGTATTTT
cdr3_aa: CASSLRDSTDTQYF
d_call: -
clone_size: many
cdr3_length: 14
j_call: TRBJ2-3
v_call: TRBV12-3/TRBV12-4

cdr3_nt: TGTGCCAGCAGCCAAGATGGGGAGCGGGAGGGGGATGTGACCCAGTACTTC
cdr3_aa: CASSQDGEREGDVTQYF
d_call: TRBD2
clone_size: -
cdr3_length: 17
j_call: TRBJ2-5
v_call: TRBV4-2

cdr3_nt: TGTGCCAGCAGGTCCCGGGACAGTGTAACCTACGAGCAGTACTTC
cdr3_aa: CASRSRDSVTYEQYF
d_call: TRBD1
clone_size: many
cdr3_length: 15
j_call: TRBJ2-7
v_call: TRBV12-3/TRBV12-4

cdr3_nt: TGTGCCAGCAAGCGCATATCGGCACAGATAAACTATGGCTACACCTTC
cdr3_aa: CASKRISAQINYGYTF
d_call: -
clone_size: many
cdr3_length: 16
j_call: TRBJ1-2
v_call: TRBV6-5

cdr3_nt: TGTGCCAGCAGTTTATTTTGGGGCAGGGGACCCTACAATGAGCAGTTCTTC
cdr3_aa: CASSLFWGRGPYNEQFF
d_call: -
clone_size: many
cdr3_length: 17
j_call: TRBJ2-1
v_call: TRBV27

cdr3_nt: TGTGCCAGCAGTCCCAGGGGACGGAATGAAAAACTGTTTTTT
cdr3_aa: CASSPRGRNEKLFF
d_call: -
clone_size: few
cdr3_length: 14
j_call: TRBJ1-4
v_call: TRBV12-3/TRBV12-4

cdr3_nt: TGTGCCAGCAGATCTCCTTCGGCAGCGGAGAACACTGAAGCTTTCTTT
cdr3_aa: CASRSPSAAENTEAFF
d_call: -
clone_size: -
cdr3_length: 16
j_call: TRBJ1-1
v_call: TRBV12-3/TRBV12-4

cdr3_nt: TGTGCCAGCAGTCGATCCGGGGGGGTGAACTATGGCTACACCTTC
cdr3_aa: CASSRSGGVNYGYTF
d_call: -
clone_size: many
cdr3_length: 15
j_call: TRBJ1-2
v_call: TRBV27

cdr3_nt: TGTGCCAGCAGCTTAGGAGGAGGTAACCGGGCGAATGAGCAGTTCTTC
cdr3_aa: CASSLGGGNRANEQFF
d_call: -
clone_size: many
cdr3_length: 16
j_call: TRBJ2-1
v_call: TRBV7-9

cdr3_nt: TGTGCCAGCAGCTCTGGCTCAGGGCGTAGTGATGAAAAACTGTTTTTT
cdr3_aa: CASSSGSGRSDEKLFF
d_call: -
clone_size: -
cdr3_length: 16
j_call: TRBJ1-4
v_call: TRBV7-8

cdr3_nt: TGTGCCAGCAGGGCGACAGGGGGCGGAAAACTGTTTTTT
cdr3_aa: CASRATGGGKLFF
d_call: TRBD1
clone_size: few
cdr3_length: 13
j_call: TRBJ1-4
v_call: TRBV27

cdr3_nt: TGTGCCAGCAGTTTGGAGCGTGGCTACACCTTC
cdr3_aa: CASSLERGYTF
d_call: -
clone_size: -
cdr3_length: 11
j_call: TRBJ1-2
v_call: TRBV7-9

cdr3_nt: TGTGCCAGCATCTCCAAATTGGTCTACAATGAGCAGTACTTC
cdr3_aa: CASISKLVYNEQYF
d_call: -
clone_size: -
cdr3_length: 14
j_call: TRBJ2-7
v_call: TRBV2

cdr3_nt: TGTGCCAGCAGCTCAACGCTCCGACAGGGACTAAACTATGGCTACACCTTC
cdr3_aa: CASSSTLRQGLNYGYTF
d_call: TRBD1
clone_size: many
cdr3_length: 17
j_call: TRBJ1-2
v_call: TRBV28

cdr3_nt: TGCAGTGCTAGAATGTCAGGGCCCTTGGATGAGCAGTTCTTC
cdr3_aa: CSARMSGPLDEQFF
d_call: -
clone_size: -
cdr3_length: 14
j_call: TRBJ2-1
v_call: TRBV20-1

cdr3_nt: TGTGCCAGCAGCTTACGAGGGGGCCCCAACACAGATACGCAGTATTTT
cdr3_aa: CASSLRGGPNTDTQYF
d_call: TRBD1
clone_size: -
cdr3_length: 16
j_call: TRBJ2-3
v_call: TRBV13

cdr3_nt: TGTGCCAGCAGCCTGGCGGGGGGCGCGGGTCAGCCCCAGCATTTT
cdr3_aa: CASSLAGGAGQPQHF
d_call: -
clone_size: few
cdr3_length: 15
j_call: TRBJ1-5
v_call: TRBV27

cdr3_nt: TGTGCCAGCGGGCGGGAGGAGGGGCAAGATACGCAGTATTTT
cdr3_aa: CASGREEGQDTQYF
d_call: TRBD2
clone_size: -
cdr3_length: 14
j_call: TRBJ2-3
v_call: TRBV12-3/TRBV12-4

cdr3_nt: TGCAGTGCTAGTGGGGGCCTGGGAAACACTGAAGCTTTCTTT
cdr3_aa: CSASGGLGNTEAFF
d_call: -
clone_size: few
cdr3_length: 14
j_call: TRBJ1-1
v_call: TRBV20-1

cdr3_nt: TGTGCCAGCAGTGCGGGCAGGACGACCCTTCGGGGCTTC
cdr3_aa: CASSAGRTTLRGF
d_call: -
clone_size: -
cdr3_length: 13
j_call: TRBJ2-7
v_call: TRBV2

cdr3_nt: TGTGCCAGCAGTTCCGACGCGCAATACGAGCAGTACTTC
cdr3_aa: CASSSDAQYEQYF
d_call: -
clone_size: many
cdr3_length: 13
j_call: TRBJ2-7
v_call: TRBV27

cdr3_nt: TGTGCCAGCAGTTCCGATTTATACACAGATACGCAGTATTTT
cdr3_aa: CASSSDLYTDTQYF
d_call: -
clone_size: many
cdr3_length: 14
j_call: TRBJ2-3
v_call: TRBV12-3/TRBV12-4

cdr3_nt: TGTGCCAGCGGAACACAGGGGGCGGAAGGTGGGCGGATCTCCTACGAGCAGTACTTC
cdr3_aa: CASGTQGAEGGRISYEQYF
d_call: TRBD1
clone_size: -
cdr3_length: 19
j_call: TRBJ2-7
v_call: TRBV6-1

cdr3_nt: TGTGCCATCAGTGAGGCAGAAGCGGGAGTAATATACACCGGGGAGCTGTTTTTT
cdr3_aa: CAISEAEAGVIYTGELFF
d_call: TRBD2
clone_size: -
cdr3_length: 18
j_call: TRBJ2-2
v_call: TRBV10-3

cdr3_nt: TGCAGCGTTGAAGATATCCGGCTTCGGGGCTACACCTTC
cdr3_aa: CSVEDIRLRGYTF
d_call: -
clone_size: many
cdr3_length: 13
j_call: TRBJ1-2
v_call: TRBV29-1

cdr3_nt: TGCGCCAGCAGCCAAGAGCTTCGGACACCAAATGAAAAACTGTTTTTT
cdr3_aa: CASSQELRTPNEKLFF
d_call: -
clone_size: many
cdr3_length: 16
j_call: TRBJ1-4
v_call: TRBV4-1

cdr3_nt: TGTGCCAGCAGTTCCCCGGGACAGGGTAGAGGAGACACTGAAGCTTTCTTT
cdr3_aa: CASSSPGQGRGDTEAFF
d_call: TRBD1
clone_size: few
cdr3_length: 17
j_call: TRBJ1-1
v_call: TRBV28

cdr3_nt: TGTGCCAGCTCACCCACGGAGGGGACAGGGTGGTACGAGCAGTACTTC
cdr3_aa: CASSPTEGTGWYEQYF
d_call: TRBD1
clone_size: -
cdr3_length: 16
j_call: TRBJ2-7
v_call: TRBV18

cdr3_nt: TGTGCCATGCGGAACTATGCCACAGATACGCAGTATTTT
cdr3_aa: CAMRNYATDTQYF
d_call: -
clone_size: few
cdr3_length: 13
j_call: TRBJ2-3
v_call: TRBV10-3

cdr3_nt: TGTGCCACCTTGAGTGGGGCGGGGGATGAGCAGTTCTTC
cdr3_aa: CATLSGAGDEQFF
d_call: TRBD2
clone_size: few
cdr3_length: 13
j_call: TRBJ2-1
v_call: TRBV3-1

cdr3_nt: TGCAGTGCTAGAGATCAGCGACTAGCGGGAAAGAATGAGCAGTTCTTC
cdr3_aa: CSARDQRLAGKNEQFF
d_call: TRBD2
clone_size: -
cdr3_length: 16
j_call: TRBJ2-1
v_call: TRBV20-1

cdr3_nt: TGTGCCAGTAGTATAGGTGACAGCCAAGAGACCCAGTACTTC
cdr3_aa: CASSIGDSQETQYF
d_call: -
clone_size: -
cdr3_length: 14
j_call: TRBJ2-5
v_call: TRBV19

cdr3_nt: TGCGCCAGCAGTCACCCACGGGACCGCCCTAGCACAGATACGCAGTATTTT
cdr3_aa: CASSHPRDRPSTDTQYF
d_call: -
clone_size: many
cdr3_length: 17
j_call: TRBJ2-3
v_call: TRBV23-1

cdr3_nt: TGTGCCACCAGTGATGTGGGAGGGCCGCTCAATGAGCAGTTCTTC
cdr3_aa: CATSDVGGPLNEQFF
d_call: TRBD2
clone_size: -
cdr3_length: 15
j_call: TRBJ2-1
v_call: TRBV24-1

cdr3_nt: TGTGCCAGCAGCCATCCCGGGGGGTTCCAAGAGACCCAGTACTTC
cdr3_aa: CASSHPGGFQETQYF
d_call: TRBD2
clone_size: -
cdr3_length: 15
j_call: TRBJ2-5
v_call: TRBV3-1

cdr3_nt: TGTGCCAGCGGAAGACTAGCGGGAGGGGGGGTCCAAGAGACCCAGTACTTC
cdr3_aa: CASGRLAGGGVQETQYF
d_call: TRBD2
clone_size: -
cdr3_length: 17
j_call: TRBJ2-5
v_call: TRBV7-9

cdr3_nt: TGCGCCAGCAGCCGTTCCGGGGAGCGCAACGAGCAGTACTTC
cdr3_aa: CASSRSGERNEQYF
d_call: -
clone_size: few
cdr3_length: 14
j_call: TRBJ2-7
v_call: TRBV4-1

cdr3_nt: TGCGCCAGCAGCGTCGGTAATCAAGAGACCCAGTACTTC
cdr3_aa: CASSVGNQETQYF
d_call: -
clone_size: few
cdr3_length: 13
j_call: TRBJ2-5
v_call: TRBV5-1